The 17 T cell receptor beta chains below all came from one sample that was sequenced in a study of control samples from healthy donors and cancer patients. This table comes from immunoSEQ multiplex PCR, and its TCRdb copy is limited to in-frame clones, with some not included. The sample includes 84,000 or so clones, 90% to 95% seen only once; the top ten take 17%. The source material was blood. These receptors originate from a man aged 45-60 years in good health.

This clone was counted a few times. This sequence joins TRBV11-2 and TRBJ1-5, with D uncertain. V was clipped by 0 bases and J by 9 bases, with 6 bases between them. There are 12 residues in the CDR3. CDR1 is SGHAT, CDR2 FQNNGV, per germline. CDR3 protein: CASSLELGPQHF. In DNA, the CDR3 is TGTGCCAGCAGCTTAGAACTCGGGCCCCAGCATTTT.

This clone was seen only a few times. V and J are TRBV7-6 and TRBJ2-3; 10 bases agree with TRBD2. V lost 2 bases to trimming and J lost 6 bases; unmatched junction nucleotides: 11. CDR1 SGHVS and CDR2 FNYEAQ come from the germline V gene. The CDR3 runs to 17 residues. CDR3 coding DNA: TGTGCCAGCAGCTTATCCAGCGGGGGGGCCCGCCCTGATACGCAGTATTTT. Translated: CASSLSSGGARPDTQYF.

The V call is TRBV9, the J call TRBJ2-7, with a weak D call TRBD2 (5 bases). The CDR3 extends over 14 amino acids. Germline CDR1 and CDR2: SGDLS and YYNGEE. V was shortened by 0 bases and J by 6 bases, with 13 bases between the two germline ends. CDR3 nucleotide sequence: TGTGCCAGCAGCGTAGCGGGGTTTCAGCTCGAGCAGTACTTC. It encodes CASSVAGFQLEQYF. The whole variable domain, remainder taken from reference TRBV9 and TRBJ2-7, is DSGVTQTPKHLITATGQRVTLRCSPRSGDLSVYWYQQSLDQGLQFLIQYYNGEERAKGNILERFSAQQFPDLHSELNLSSLELGDSALYFCASSVAGFQLEQYFGPGTRLTVT.

V gene TRBV7-9 combines with J gene TRBJ2-7; 9 bases are shared with TRBD1. CDR1 is SEHNR and CDR2 is FQNEAQ in the germline V gene (reference sequence). The CDR3 totals 15 residues. The V and J ends lost 3 bases and 3 bases, in that order; junction bases with no gene match: 6. For the CDR3, the DNA is TGTGCCAGCAGCTTCGGACAGGGGAACTACTACGAGCAGTACTTC. This encodes CASSFGQGNYYEQYF.

This clone was detected only once. V gene TRBV7-9 combines with J gene TRBJ2-5; D unclear. Germline assignment: CDR1 SEHNR and CDR2 FQNEAQ (reference sequence). Trimming cost V 3 bases and J 1 base, with 12 bases left between them. CDR3 length: 15 residues. The CDR3 sequence: CASSLSLAGQETQYF. CDR3 coding DNA: TGTGCCAGCAGCTTGTCCCTGGCAGGCCAAGAGACCCAGTACTTC.

The chain couples TRBV3-1 (or the pseudogene TRBV3-2) to TRBJ2-2, with D possibly being TRBD1 or TRBD2 (5 bases each). This CDR3 is 18 amino acids long. Germline CDR1 and CDR2: LGHDT and YNNKEL (reference sequence). The V and J ends lost 3 bases and 7 bases respectively, with 24 bases between them. The CDR3 here is CASSQVPKGTREGGELFF. CDR3 nucleotides: TGTGCCAGCAGCCAGGTTCCGAAGGGGACCCGCGAAGGCGGGGAGCTGTTTTTT.

V gene TRBV3-1 (or the pseudogene TRBV3-2) combines with J gene TRBJ1-3; possibly TRBD1 for D (6 bases). The CDR3 sequence is 16 residues long. Between the trimmed V and J ends, which lost 1 base and 0 bases, there was a span of 10 bases. Germline values: CDR1 LGHDT, CDR2 YNNKEL (reference sequence). The DNA for the CDR3 is TGTGCCAGCAGCCAAGGGACAGCAACCTCTGGAAACACCATATATTTT. Residues: CASSQGTATSGNTIYF.

The V and J genes are TRBV10-3 and TRBJ1-4; D ambiguous. The length of the CDR3 is 15 residues. CDR1 ENHRY and CDR2 SYGVKD come from the germline V gene. Trimming pared 4 bases from V and 0 bases from J, leaving 9 bases between. The CDR3 is CAISVGLTTNEKLFF. CDR3 DNA: TGTGCCATCAGTGTCGGCCTAACAACTAATGAAAAACTGTTTTTT.

The rearrangement joins TRBV5-1 to TRBJ2-2; TRBD2 might be the D (6 bases). CDR1 and CDR2 from the germline V gene are SGHRS and YFSETQ. V lost 4 bases to trimming and J lost 5 bases, with 15 bases between them. CDR3 length: 15 residues. The DNA of the CDR3 is TGCGCCAGCAGCCCTGACGTACGGGGGACCGGGGAGCTGTTTTTT. This codes for CASSPDVRGTGELFF.

The rearrangement joins TRBV6-2 or TRBV6-3 to TRBJ1-2; D is unresolved. The germline V gene encodes CDR1 MNHEY and CDR2 SVGEGT. This CDR3 spans 14 amino acids. V dropped 4 bases and J dropped 0 bases, with 9 bases sitting between them. CDR3 residues: CASSSSVTNYGYTF. The CDR3 nucleotides are TGTGCCAGCAGTTCATCAGTGACTAACTATGGCTACACCTTC.

The rearrangement links TRBV6-2 or TRBV6-3 to TRBJ1-5, with a possible D match to TRBD1 (5 bases). The CDR3 consists of 14 residues. V was clipped by 2 bases and J by 4 bases, with 9 bases between them. The germline V gene has CDR1 MNHEY and CDR2 SVGEGT. The CDR3 DNA is TGTGCCAGCAGTTACGCAGGGTGGAATCAGCCCCAGCATTTT. Encoded protein: CASSYAGWNQPQHF.

This chain's CDR3 is CASSQDMKDIYGYTF. CDR3 in DNA: TGTGCCAGCAGCCAAGATATGAAAGATATCTATGGCTACACCTTC. V is TRBV14 and J is TRBJ1-2; D gene uncertain. Per the germline V gene, CDR1 is SGHDN and CDR2 is FVKESK. The CDR3 length is 15 residues. V lost 0 bases and J lost 4, with 12 bases in between.

The chain is built from TRBV29-1 and TRBJ1-5; the match to TRBD1 covers 10 bases. V lost 6 bases and J lost 1; bases outside the gene matches: 6. Looked up from germline, CDR1 is SQVTM and CDR2 is ANQGSEA. The CDR3 extends over 15 amino acids. This chain's CDR3 is CSVIKDRGSNQPQHF. DNA of the CDR3: TGCAGCGTCATCAAGGACAGGGGGAGCAATCAGCCCCAGCATTTT.

The J gene is TRBJ1-4, the V gene TRBV15, with D possibly being TRBD1 (6 bases). V lost 3 bases and J lost 7, with 15 bases in between. In germline, CDR1 is LNHNV, CDR2 YYDKDF (reference sequence). The CDR3 contains 15 residues. CDR3 DNA sequence: TGTGCCACCAGCAGTGGACAGCGGGTGGGTGAAAAACTGTTTTTT. Its protein is CATSSGQRVGEKLFF.

This chain uses TRBV2 with TRBJ1-5, with D perhaps matching TRBD1 (5 bases). Looked up from germline, CDR1 is SNHLY and CDR2 is FYNNEI. Trimming shortened V by 7 bases and J by 2 bases, and 15 bases separated the two germline ends. This CDR3 comprises 15 residues. The CDR3 is CASTGWTRGNQPQHF. CDR3 nucleotide sequence: TGTGCCAGCACCGGATGGACAAGAGGCAATCAGCCCCAGCATTTT.

The chain links TRBV5-1 to TRBJ1-2; TRBD1 is a possible D gene (6 bases). This CDR3 comprises 14 residues. CDR1 is SGHRS and CDR2 is YFSETQ in the germline V gene. Trimming pared 0 bases from V and 4 bases from J, leaving 10 bases between. Here the CDR3 DNA reads TGCGCCAGCAGCTTGGCCGGACAGTCCTATGGCTACACCTTC. Translated, it gives CASSLAGQSYGYTF.

The rearrangement joins TRBV30 to TRBJ1-1; TRBD1 might be the D (6 bases). From germline, CDR1 is GTSNPN and CDR2 SVGIG (reference sequence). Deletions cut 3 bases from V and 4 bases from J, with 12 bases between. The CDR3 sequence is 13 residues long. This chain's CDR3 is CAWSPDRTTEAFF. CDR3 DNA: TGTGCCTGGAGCCCCGACAGGACCACTGAAGCTTTCTTT.